What follows is one T cell receptor beta chain and its context. Its antigen is still unknown. Eight separate reactions per sample served to make cDNA. UMIs containing a 6-nucleotide sample barcode were added via template switching. After re-calling the 5' RACE reads, TCRdb lists one entry per CDR3 protein, DNA absent. The sample totals around 150,000 distinct CDR3 sequences. Germline CDR1 reads LGHNA; CDR2 reads YSLEER. The CDR3 spans 15 residues. This record belongs to a study of monozygotic twins with inflammatory bowel disease. RNA in its total form was extracted from whole blood, and T cells were not sorted. Whole-study results and caveats: On the inverse Simpson index, IBD patients scored lower for TCRbeta diversity than healthy co-twins.

The sample consisted of blood. The chain has TRBV4-3 and TRBJ1-2; the TRBD1 assignment by TCRdb is unverifiable without DNA. The sequence came from a human donor with ulcerative colitis or Crohn's disease, or a healthy co-twin of an affected twin (not recorded which). This chain's CDR3 is CASSQDGSRGLGYTF.